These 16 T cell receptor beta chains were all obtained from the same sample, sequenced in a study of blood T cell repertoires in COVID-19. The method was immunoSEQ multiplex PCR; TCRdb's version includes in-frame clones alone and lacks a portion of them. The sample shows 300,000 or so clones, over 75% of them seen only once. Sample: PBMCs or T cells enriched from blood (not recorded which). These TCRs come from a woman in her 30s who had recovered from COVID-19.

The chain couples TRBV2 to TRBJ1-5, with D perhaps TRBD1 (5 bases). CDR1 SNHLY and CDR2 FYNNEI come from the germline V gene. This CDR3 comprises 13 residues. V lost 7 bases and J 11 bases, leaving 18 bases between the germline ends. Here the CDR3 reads CASIDLGRTSQHF. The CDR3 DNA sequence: TGTGCCAGCATCGATTTAGGAAGGACATCCCAGCATTTT. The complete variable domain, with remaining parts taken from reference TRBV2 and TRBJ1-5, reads EPEVTQTPSHQVTQMGQEVILRCVPISNHLYFYWYRQILGQKVEFLVSFYNNEISEKSEIFDDQFSVERPDGSNFTLKIRSTKLEDSAMYFCASIDLGRTSQHFGDGTRLSIL.

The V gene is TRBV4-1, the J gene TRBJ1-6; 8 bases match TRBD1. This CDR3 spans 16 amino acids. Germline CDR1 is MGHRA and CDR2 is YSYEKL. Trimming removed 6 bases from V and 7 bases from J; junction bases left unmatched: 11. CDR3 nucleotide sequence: TGCGCCAGCAGTCCCCCATCGACAGGGGTCAATTCACCCCTCCACTTT. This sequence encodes CASSPPSTGVNSPLHF.

The CDR3 loop is CASSRTGGGTDTQYF. CDR3 DNA: TGTGCCAGCAGCCGTACAGGGGGCGGCACAGATACGCAGTATTTT. This rearrangement joins TRBV28 to TRBJ2-3; 9 bases agree with TRBD1. CDR3 length equals 15 residues. The trim removed 6 bases at V and 1 base at J, leaving 5 bases unmatched. The germline V gene encodes CDR1 MDHEN and CDR2 SYDVKM.

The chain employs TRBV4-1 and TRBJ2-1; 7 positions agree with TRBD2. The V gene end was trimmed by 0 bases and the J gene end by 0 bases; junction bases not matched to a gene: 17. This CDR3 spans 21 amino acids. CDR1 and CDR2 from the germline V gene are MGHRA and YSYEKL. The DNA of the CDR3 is TGCGCCAGCAGCCAAGAAGCGGGGAACCCTTACCTTGGAAGCTCCTACAATGAGCAGTTCTTC. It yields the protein CASSQEAGNPYLGSSYNEQFF.

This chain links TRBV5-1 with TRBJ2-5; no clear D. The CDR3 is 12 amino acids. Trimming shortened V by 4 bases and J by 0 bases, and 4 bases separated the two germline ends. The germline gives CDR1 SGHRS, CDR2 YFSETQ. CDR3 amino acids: CASSQNQETQYF. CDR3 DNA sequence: TGCGCCAGCAGCCAAAACCAAGAGACCCAGTACTTC.

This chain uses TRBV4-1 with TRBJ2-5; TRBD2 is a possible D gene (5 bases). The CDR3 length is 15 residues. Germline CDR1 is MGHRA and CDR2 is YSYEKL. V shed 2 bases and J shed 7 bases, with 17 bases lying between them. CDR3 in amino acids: CASSQLLEVMGTQYF. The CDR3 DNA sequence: TGCGCCAGCAGCCAACTTCTGGAGGTTATGGGGACCCAGTACTTC.

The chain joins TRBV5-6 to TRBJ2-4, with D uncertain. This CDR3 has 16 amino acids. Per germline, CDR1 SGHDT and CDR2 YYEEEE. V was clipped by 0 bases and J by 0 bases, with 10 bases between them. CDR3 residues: CASSLAQRLAKNIQYF. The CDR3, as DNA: TGTGCCAGCAGCTTGGCCCAGAGGCTAGCCAAAAACATTCAGTACTTC.

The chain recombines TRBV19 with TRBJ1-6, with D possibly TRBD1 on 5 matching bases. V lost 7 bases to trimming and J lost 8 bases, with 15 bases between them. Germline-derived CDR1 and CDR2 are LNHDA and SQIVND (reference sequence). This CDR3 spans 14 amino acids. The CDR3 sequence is CASTGVWADSPLHF. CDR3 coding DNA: TGTGCCAGTACGGGGGTCTGGGCGGATTCACCCCTCCACTTT.

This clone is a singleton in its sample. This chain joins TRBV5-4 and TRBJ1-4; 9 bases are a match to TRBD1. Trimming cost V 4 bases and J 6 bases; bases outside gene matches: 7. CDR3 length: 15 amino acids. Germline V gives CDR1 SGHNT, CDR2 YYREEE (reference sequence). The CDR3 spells CASSPQGTGYEKLFF. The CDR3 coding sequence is TGTGCCAGCAGCCCCCAAGGGACAGGGTATGAAAAACTGTTTTTT.

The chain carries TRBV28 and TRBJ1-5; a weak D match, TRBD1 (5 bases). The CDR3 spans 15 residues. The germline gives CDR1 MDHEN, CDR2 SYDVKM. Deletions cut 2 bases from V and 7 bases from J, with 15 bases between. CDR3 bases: TGTGCCAGCAGTTTAACTGTCGTGGGGCGGCAGCCCCAGCATTTT. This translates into CASSLTVVGRQPQHF.

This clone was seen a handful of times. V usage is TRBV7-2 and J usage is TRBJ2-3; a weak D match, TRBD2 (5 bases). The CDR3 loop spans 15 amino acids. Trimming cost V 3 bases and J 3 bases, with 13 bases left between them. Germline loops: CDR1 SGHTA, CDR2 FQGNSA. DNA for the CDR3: TGTGCCAGCAGCTTCCGGGGTATCGGAACAGATACGCAGTATTTT. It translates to CASSFRGIGTDTQYF.

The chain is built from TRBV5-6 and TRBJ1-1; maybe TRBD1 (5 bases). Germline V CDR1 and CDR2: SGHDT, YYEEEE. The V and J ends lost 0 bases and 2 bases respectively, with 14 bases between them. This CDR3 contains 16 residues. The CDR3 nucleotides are TGTGCCAGCAGCTTGGGCCGGGGGAGATACAACACTGAAGCTTTCTTT. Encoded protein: CASSLGRGRYNTEAFF.

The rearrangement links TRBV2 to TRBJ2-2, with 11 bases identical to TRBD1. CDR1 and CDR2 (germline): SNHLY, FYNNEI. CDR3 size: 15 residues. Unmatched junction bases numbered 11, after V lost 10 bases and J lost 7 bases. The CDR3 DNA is TGTGCCACTCTGGGGACAGGGGGTGCCAGCGGGGAGCTGTTTTTT. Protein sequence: CATLGTGGASGELFF.

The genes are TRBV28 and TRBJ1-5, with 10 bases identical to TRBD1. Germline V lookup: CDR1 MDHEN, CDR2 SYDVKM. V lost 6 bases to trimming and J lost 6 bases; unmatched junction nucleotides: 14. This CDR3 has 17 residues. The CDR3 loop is CASRPPPGQGSIQPQHF. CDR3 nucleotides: TGTGCCAGCAGACCCCCGCCGGGACAGGGGAGTATTCAGCCCCAGCATTTT.

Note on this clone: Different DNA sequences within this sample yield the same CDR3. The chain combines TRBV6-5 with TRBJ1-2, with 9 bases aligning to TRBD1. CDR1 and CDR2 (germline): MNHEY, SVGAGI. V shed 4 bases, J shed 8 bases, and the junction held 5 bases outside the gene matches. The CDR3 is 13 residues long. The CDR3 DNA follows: TGTGCCAGCAGTTTGGGACAGGGAGGCGGCTACACCTTC. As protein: CASSLGQGGGYTF.

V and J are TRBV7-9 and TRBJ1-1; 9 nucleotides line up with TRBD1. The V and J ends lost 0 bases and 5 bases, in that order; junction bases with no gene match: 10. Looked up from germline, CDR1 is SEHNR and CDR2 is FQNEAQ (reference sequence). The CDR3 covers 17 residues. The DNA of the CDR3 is TGTGCCAGCAGCTTAGCCCTCCGGACAGGGGAGGGGACTGAAGCTTTCTTT. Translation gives CASSLALRTGEGTEAFF.